Following are 15 T cell receptor beta chains from one sample sequenced in a study of pediatric ulcerative colitis. Method: immunoSEQ multiplex PCR; TCRdb's copy keeps in-frame clones and lacks some. Altogether about 5,800 clones are present, roughly 90% being singletons, with the ten largest covering about 2%. Sequencing used blood. The receptors stem from a girl under 18 who was a control in a study of pediatric ulcerative colitis.

The chain recombines TRBV18 with TRBJ1-5, with D tentatively TRBD1 (5 bases). V was pared by 6 bases and J by 5 bases, with 11 bases between. The CDR3 has 13 residues. The germline V gene encodes CDR1 KGHSH and CDR2 LQKENI. CDR3 coding DNA: TGTGCCAGCTCCGACAGTCGGGATCAGCCCCAGCATTTT. It translates to CASSDSRDQPQHF.

This clone was found once. The V and J genes are TRBV11-2 and TRBJ2-1, with a possible D match to TRBD2 (6 bases). V lost 5 bases and J 2 bases, leaving 13 bases between the germline ends. The length of the CDR3 is 15 residues. Looked up from germline, CDR1 is SGHAT and CDR2 is FQNNGV. The CDR3 nucleotides read TGTGCCAGCAGCCCCGAGCGGGTCGCCTACAATGAGCAGTTCTTC. This encodes CASSPERVAYNEQFF.

J is TRBJ1-2 and V is TRBV28; D is ambiguous. V gave up 6 bases and J gave up 3 bases, with 14 bases separating them. CDR1 is MDHEN, CDR2 SYDVKM, per germline. The CDR3 sequence is 14 residues long. CDR3 sequence: CASRFSPRDYGYTF. The CDR3 region has the DNA TGTGCCAGCAGGTTCTCGCCGAGGGACTATGGCTACACCTTC.

The V and J genes are TRBV19 and TRBJ2-6, with D unresolved. V gave up 1 base and J gave up 0 bases, with 7 bases separating them. The CDR3 length is 16 residues. Germline values: CDR1 LNHDA, CDR2 SQIVND (reference sequence). CDR3: CASSIAVISGANVLTF. Written as DNA, the CDR3 is TGTGCCAGTAGTATAGCGGTGATCTCTGGGGCCAACGTCCTGACTTTC. Drawing the rest from reference TRBV19 and TRBJ2-6, the complete variable domain is DGGITQSPKYLFRKEGQNVTLSCEQNLNHDAMYWYRQDPGQGLRLIYYSQIVNDFQKGDIAEGYSVSREKKESFPLTVTSAQKNPTAFYLCASSIAVISGANVLTFGAGSRLTVL.

This clone has just one count. The chain couples TRBV28 to TRBJ2-5; TRBD1 aligns across 9 bases. The CDR3 spans 15 residues. Germline V CDR1 and CDR2: MDHEN, SYDVKM. Trimming took 4 bases from V and 2 from J; bases not matched to a gene: 5. CDR3 bases: TGTGCCAGCAGTTCCCCTGGGACAGGGCAAGAGACCCAGTACTTC. Its protein product is CASSSPGTGQETQYF. The variable domain in full, completed from reference TRBV28 and TRBJ2-5, reads DVKVTQSSRYLVKRTGEKVFLECVQDMDHENMFWYRQDPGLGLRLIYFSYDVKMKEKGDIPEGYSVSREKKERFSLILESASTNQTSMYLCASSSPGTGQETQYFGPGTRLLVL.

V is TRBV7-2 and J is TRBJ1-3; D not certain. The CDR3 has 16 amino acids. Germline lookup yields CDR1 SGHTA and CDR2 FQGNSA. The V and J ends lost 3 bases and 0 bases respectively, with 12 bases between them. DNA for the CDR3: TGTGCCAGCAGCTTTCAGAGGGCTAGCTCTGGAAACACCATATATTTT. This sequence encodes CASSFQRASSGNTIYF.

This clone was seen only a few times. The chain joins TRBV30 to TRBJ1-1; no clear D gene. This CDR3 contains 13 residues. V shed 1 base and J shed 7 bases, with 13 bases lying between them. Germline V CDR1 and CDR2: GTSNPN, SVGIG (reference sequence). For the CDR3, the DNA is TGTGCCTGGAGTGCGAGGAGCACTGGTGAAGCTTTCTTT. Translation: CAWSARSTGEAFF.

CDR3 bases: TGTGCCAGCAGCCGGGGGGGGAGGAGCAATCAGCCCCAGCATTTT. Its protein product is CASSRGGRSNQPQHF. The chain uses TRBV2 and TRBJ1-5, with D maybe TRBD1 (5 bases). The CDR3 extends over 15 amino acids. Trimming stripped 6 bases from V and 1 base from J, with 13 bases between. CDR1 and CDR2 from the germline V gene are SNHLY and FYNNEI.

CDR3 loop: CASSGRDGYEQYF. CDR3 bases: TGTGCCAGCAGCGGCCGGGACGGCTACGAGCAGTACTTC. The chain uses TRBV7-8 and TRBJ2-7, with D perhaps being TRBD1 or TRBD2 (5 bases each). CDR3 size: 13 residues. Trimming stripped 5 bases from V and 3 bases from J, with 11 bases between. Germline V gene lookup returns CDR1 SGHVS and CDR2 FQNEAQ.

The chain carries TRBV30 and TRBJ1-2; D is perhaps TRBD1 (5 bases). V gave up 0 bases and J gave up 2 bases, with 16 bases separating them. Per germline, CDR1 GTSNPN and CDR2 SVGIG (reference sequence). The CDR3 is 16 residues long. The CDR3 DNA reads as TGTGCCTGGAGTGTCCCTCAACAGGATCGGAACTATGGCTACACCTTC. Translated, it gives CAWSVPQQDRNYGYTF.

The V and J genes are TRBV6-6 and TRBJ1-3, with D tentatively TRBD1 (5 bases). Germline CDR1 and CDR2: MNHNY and SVGAGI (reference sequence). This CDR3 region has 13 residues. V lost 7 bases and J 0 bases, leaving 7 bases between the germline ends. The CDR3 spells CASTTVSGNTIYF. DNA of the CDR3: TGTGCCAGCACGACAGTCTCTGGAAACACCATATATTTT.

The V call is TRBV7-2, the J call TRBJ2-3; D is possibly TRBD2 (5 bases). V shed 2 bases and J shed 10 bases, with 10 bases lying between them. Germline-derived CDR1 and CDR2 are SGHTA and FQGNSA. CDR3 length: 12 amino acids. CDR3 nucleotides: TGTGCCAGCAGCTTAATGAGGGCTCCGCAGTATTTT. The encoded protein is CASSLMRAPQYF.

The chain employs TRBV28 and TRBJ2-5; D is unclear. Germline V lookup: CDR1 MDHEN, CDR2 SYDVKM. V shed 5 bases and J shed 1 base, with 2 bases lying between them. This CDR3 comprises 11 residues. CDR3 protein: CASSIQETQYF. The CDR3 coding sequence is TGTGCCAGCAGTATCCAAGAGACCCAGTACTTC.

This chain connects TRBV6-1 to TRBJ2-3; 7 nucleotides agree with TRBD1. The junction had 5 bases not matched to a gene; V was cut back by 4 bases and J by 4 bases. This CDR3 is 14 amino acids long. CDR1 and CDR2 from the germline V gene are MNHNS and SASEGT. The CDR3 coding sequence is TGTGCCAGCAGTGTCCGACAGGGTCCAGATACGCAGTATTTT. Its translation is CASSVRQGPDTQYF.

J is TRBJ1-2 and V is TRBV20-1; 8 bases are a match to TRBD1. The CDR3 is made up of 11 amino acids. Germline lookup yields CDR1 DFQATT and CDR2 SNEGSKA (reference sequence). The DNA of the CDR3 is TGCAGGGGAGGGACAGGCTATGGCTACACCTTC. The encoded protein is CRGGTGYGYTF.